A single sample gave rise to the 20 T cell receptor beta chains below, sequenced in a study of regulatory T cells in long-lasting Graves disease. The time point here: newly diagnosed GD, antithyroid drugs for less than 3 months. Isolated PBMC RNA provided the starting material for the TCR library. Arm-PCR of CDR3 regions and iRepertoire HTBI primers were the basis on which TCR beta libraries were built. TCRdb analysed the multiplex PCR reads with MiXCR anew, one entry per CDR3 protein. Among 350,000 to 500,000 distinct CDR3 sequences listed, around 15% were seen once. Separately, the same data were catalogued under a study of T cells in Graves' hyperthyroidism and ophthalmopathy.

Here the sequenced sample was peripheral blood mononuclear cells (PBMCs), taken at new diagnosis, from a patient treated with antithyroid drugs. Receptor source: a woman aged 50 to 60 with Graves disease.

This clonotype has a handful of counts. The chain has TRBV7-9 and TRBJ2-3; D is tentatively TRBD1 or TRBD2 (5 bases each). V lost 3 bases and J 4 bases, leaving 11 bases between the germline ends. Germline CDR1 reads SEHNR; CDR2 reads FQNEAQ (reference sequence). The length of the CDR3 is 14 residues. CDR3 DNA: TGTGCCAGCAGCTTGATGAGGGACGCAGATACGCAGTATTTT. It translates to CASSLMRDADTQYF.

There are many counts of this clonotype. The chain combines TRBV5-6 with TRBJ2-1; 9 bases match TRBD1. This CDR3 comprises 15 residues. Germline lookup yields CDR1 SGHDT and CDR2 YYEEEE. J lost 8 bases, V lost 4 bases, and 10 bases had no gene match. In nucleotides, the CDR3 is TGTGCCAGCAGCCCCGGGACAGGGTTTTCCGATGAGCAGTTCTTC. It codes for CASSPGTGFSDEQFF.

This clonotype came up many times. This chain connects TRBV29-1 to TRBJ2-3, with D tentatively TRBD2 (6 bases). This CDR3 is built from 13 residues. V was pared by 3 bases and J by 4 bases, with 11 bases between. In germline, CDR1 is SQVTM, CDR2 ANQGSEA. The CDR3 protein is CSVEKTGADTQYF. CDR3 coding DNA: TGCAGCGTTGAGAAGACGGGAGCAGATACGCAGTATTTT.

The chain couples TRBV5-1 to TRBJ2-4, with D possibly matching TRBD1 (6 bases). The CDR3 has 16 amino acids. Germline loops: CDR1 SGHRS, CDR2 YFSETQ. V lost 0 bases and J 13 bases, leaving 23 bases between the germline ends. The CDR3: CASSLDGGHIYNEQYF. CDR3 nucleotide sequence: TGCGCCAGCAGCTTGGATGGGGGACATATCTACAATGAGCAGTACTTC.

This clonotype was counted a few times. This rearrangement joins TRBV19 to TRBJ1-2, with TRBD1 matching over 8 bases. Trimming took 6 bases from V and 4 from J; bases not matched to a gene: 7. The germline CDR1 and CDR2 sequences are LNHDA and SQIVND (reference sequence). This CDR3 region has 14 residues. CDR3 in amino acids: CASSPGGSLYGYTF. CDR3 nucleotide sequence: TGTGCCAGTAGCCCAGGGGGCTCCCTCTATGGCTACACCTTC.

This clonotype has just a few counts. This rearrangement joins TRBV27 to TRBJ2-2, with D uncertain. Germline V gives CDR1 MNHEY, CDR2 SMNVEV (reference sequence). Trimming stripped 5 bases from V and 2 bases from J, with 12 bases between. The CDR3 loop spans 15 amino acids. In DNA form, the CDR3 reads TGTGCCAGCAGTCAGGTGTGGGGTAACACCGGGGAGCTGTTTTTT. Its protein is CASSQVWGNTGELFF.

In this sample, this clonotype turned up many times. This sequence joins TRBV20-1 and TRBJ2-5, with TRBD2 matching 8 bases. J gave up 1 base and V 1 base, and 14 bases lay outside the gene matches. Germline lookup yields CDR1 DFQATT and CDR2 SNEGSKA (reference sequence). The CDR3 loop spans 18 amino acids. CDR3 region: CSARVPWGLVGLQETQYF. In DNA form, the CDR3 reads TGCAGTGCTAGAGTTCCATGGGGACTAGTGGGTCTCCAAGAGACCCAGTACTTC.

V usage is TRBV28 and J usage is TRBJ2-2; D unclear. The V end was cut by 1 base, the J end by 0 bases, with 9 bases between. Germline CDR1 MDHEN, CDR2 SYDVKM. The CDR3 sequence is 16 residues long. CDR3 loop: CASSLFGTTNTGELFF. CDR3 bases: TGTGCCAGCAGTTTATTCGGCACAACGAACACCGGGGAGCTGTTTTTT.

V and J are TRBV7-9 and TRBJ2-7; 10 bases line up with TRBD2. V was clipped by 5 bases and J by 4 bases; unmatched bases: 11. Germline V gives CDR1 SEHNR, CDR2 FQNEAQ (reference sequence). The CDR3 is 16 residues long. The CDR3 DNA follows: TGTGCCAGCAGCCCCAACCGCCTAGCGGGAGTTTACGAGCAGTACTTC. Translated: CASSPNRLAGVYEQYF.

This clonotype was seen at least ten times. This rearrangement joins TRBV5-1 to TRBJ2-7, with D maybe TRBD1 (6 bases). The ends were cut back, 4 bases at V and 7 bases at J, with 18 bases in the middle. Looked up from germline, CDR1 is SGHRS and CDR2 is YFSETQ. This CDR3 has 14 residues. The CDR3 DNA is TGCGCCAGCAGCATTGATCCGGGACAAGGAGAGCAGTACTTC. The encoded protein is CASSIDPGQGEQYF. Together with reference TRBV5-1 and TRBJ2-7, the CDR3 gives the full variable domain: KAGVTQTPRYLIKTRGQQVTLSCSPISGHRSVSWYQQTPGQGLQFLFEYFSETQRNKGNFPGRFSGRQFSNSRSEMNVSTLELGDSALYLCASSIDPGQGEQYFGPGTRLTVT.

At least ten counts were recorded for this clonotype. The chain carries TRBV5-1 and TRBJ2-1; D is undetermined. V was trimmed by 0 bases and J by 6 bases, leaving 10 bases between them. CDR1 SGHRS and CDR2 YFSETQ come from the germline V gene. The length of the CDR3 is 14 residues. The CDR3 region has the DNA TGCGCCAGCAGCTTGGAGTTTGTCTTCAATGAGCAGTTCTTC. Its protein is CASSLEFVFNEQFF.

This clonotype was detected many times. The chain combines TRBV11-2 with TRBJ1-1, with D maybe TRBD1 (5 bases). The CDR3 consists of 15 residues. With 5 bases removed from V and 8 bases from J, the gap between germline ends came to 21 bases. CDR1 is SGHAT and CDR2 is FQNNGV in the germline V gene. CDR3 nucleotide sequence: TGTGCCAGCAGCCCCCGGACAAGGGCGAGGCTAGAAGCTTTCTTT. It yields the protein CASSPRTRARLEAFF.

The chain carries TRBV5-1 and TRBJ2-1, with a possible D match to TRBD2 (5 bases). CDR3 length equals 16 residues. V was clipped by 0 bases and J by 5 bases, with 15 bases between them. Per germline, CDR1 SGHRS and CDR2 YFSETQ. CDR3 protein: CASSLGGPLRHNEQFF. As DNA, the CDR3 is TGCGCCAGCAGCTTGGGAGGGCCGTTGAGGCACAATGAGCAGTTCTTC.

There are many counts of this clonotype. V gene TRBV30 combines with J gene TRBJ1-4; D is undetermined. Trimming took 0 bases from V and 10 from J, leaving 12 bases between them. The germline CDR1 and CDR2 sequences are GTSNPN and SVGIG (reference sequence). The CDR3 contains 13 residues. The CDR3 here is CAWSVRSPGKLFF. CDR3 coding DNA: TGTGCCTGGAGTGTAAGGTCCCCCGGAAAACTGTTTTTT.

This clonotype was seen ten or more times. The rearrangement joins TRBV28 to TRBJ2-7; 7 nucleotides line up with TRBD2. The CDR3 extends over 16 amino acids. Germline assignment: CDR1 MDHEN and CDR2 SYDVKM. V was pared by 5 bases and J by 2 bases, with 12 bases of the junction left unmatched. The CDR3 is CASSPPGAGSTYEQYF. The CDR3 nucleotides read TGTGCCAGCAGTCCGCCCGGAGCGGGAAGCACCTACGAGCAGTACTTC.

This clonotype occurred many times. This chain joins TRBV7-8 and TRBJ1-5; a weak D match, TRBD1 (6 bases). The CDR3 has 15 amino acids. V lost 4 bases to trimming and J lost 0 bases, with 10 bases between them. Germline V CDR1 and CDR2: SGHVS, FQNEAQ. The CDR3: CASSWTDDSNQPQHF. The CDR3 nucleotides read TGTGCCAGCAGCTGGACAGACGATAGCAATCAGCCCCAGCATTTT.

This clonotype was seen repeatedly, ten times or more. This sequence joins TRBV5-1 and TRBJ2-2, with 9 nucleotides matching TRBD1. CDR3 size: 16 residues. Trimming took 4 bases from V and 0 from J; bases not matched to a gene: 4. Germline loops: CDR1 SGHRS, CDR2 YFSETQ. The CDR3 sequence is CASSKGQGTNTGELFF. CDR3 coding DNA: TGCGCCAGCAGCAAAGGACAGGGGACGAACACCGGGGAGCTGTTTTTT.

The chain combines TRBV29-1 with TRBJ2-7, with 8 bases identical to TRBD2. CDR3 length equals 13 residues. Germline V lookup: CDR1 SQVTM, CDR2 ANQGSEA. The V and J ends lost 5 bases and 3 bases, in that order; junction bases with no gene match: 6. The CDR3 DNA sequence: TGCAGCGTTCGTGAGGGACTAGTCTACGAGCAGTACTTC. It translates to CSVREGLVYEQYF.

This sequence joins TRBV6-1 and TRBJ1-1; a weak D match, TRBD1 (6 bases). Trimming left V 6 bases short and J 1 base short, with 12 bases between. CDR1 and CDR2 from the germline V gene are MNHNS and SASEGT. This CDR3 has 14 residues. The CDR3 nucleotides are TGTGCCAGCAGCCGGGACACACCGAACACTGAAGCTTTCTTT. Translation: CASSRDTPNTEAFF.

This clonotype was seen repeatedly, ten times or more. The rearrangement links TRBV12-3 or TRBV12-4 to TRBJ2-5; possibly TRBD1 for D (6 bases). This CDR3 spans 13 amino acids. The germline V and J ends were trimmed by 3 bases and 3 bases, with 8 bases remaining between them. For the CDR3, the DNA is TGTGCCAGCAGTTTCAGGGGAGAAGAGACCCAGTACTTC. It is translated as CASSFRGEETQYF.